This T cell receptor (beta chain) is drawn from a study of blood T cells in healthy people across ages. Points from the study as a whole: Observed TCR beta diversity showed a strong correlation with the percentage of naive T cells as measured by flow cytometry.

Turning to this clonotype: The antigen is not known.

The CDR3 totals 14 residues. Germline lookup yields CDR1 GTSNPN and CDR2 SVGIG (reference sequence). V shed 3 bases and J shed 3 bases, with 14 bases lying between them. The authors ran a second PCR of 7 to 11 cycles using a sample-barcoded 5' primer and a J-beta primer mix. TCRdb used MiXCR to reprocess the 5' RACE reads, holding one entry per CDR3 protein. Of hundreds of thousands of distinct CDR3 sequences in the sample, 32% were seen once. The source of this sequence is a woman aged 80 or older in good health. The rearrangement uses TRBV30 and TRBJ2-5, with D possibly matching TRBD2 (5 bases). Sequenced input: blood. Here the CDR3 reads CAWSEAAVEETQYF. Here the CDR3 DNA reads TGTGCCTGGAGCGAAGCAGCGGTCGAAGAGACCCAGTACTTC. Drawing the rest from reference TRBV30 and TRBJ2-5, the complete variable domain is SQTIHQWPATLVQPVGSPLSLECTVEGTSNPNLYWYRQAAGRGLQLLFYSVGIGQISSEVPQNLSASRPQDRQFILSSKKLLLSDSGFYLCAWSEAAVEETQYFGPGTRLLVL.